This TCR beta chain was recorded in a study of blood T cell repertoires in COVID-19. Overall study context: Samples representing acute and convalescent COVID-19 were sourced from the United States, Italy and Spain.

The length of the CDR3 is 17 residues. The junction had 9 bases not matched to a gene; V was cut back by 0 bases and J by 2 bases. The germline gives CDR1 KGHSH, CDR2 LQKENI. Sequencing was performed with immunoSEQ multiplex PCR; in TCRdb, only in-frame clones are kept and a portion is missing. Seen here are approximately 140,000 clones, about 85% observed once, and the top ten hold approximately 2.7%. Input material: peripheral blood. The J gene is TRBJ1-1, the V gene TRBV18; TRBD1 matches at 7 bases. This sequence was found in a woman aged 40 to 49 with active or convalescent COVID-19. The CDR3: CASSPPGARTGNTEAFF. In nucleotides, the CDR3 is TGTGCCAGCTCACCACCCGGCGCCCGGACAGGAAACACTGAAGCTTTCTTT. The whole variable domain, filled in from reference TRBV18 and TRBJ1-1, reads NAGVMQNPRHLVRRRGQEARLRCSPMKGHSHVYWYRQLPEEGLKFMVYLQKENIIDESGMPKERFSAEFPKEGPSILRIQQVVRGDSAAYFCASSPPGARTGNTEAFFGQGTRLTVV.